Sequencing of this TCR beta chain was carried out in a study of blood T cell repertoires in COVID-19. For the study at large: Samples taken during acute and convalescent COVID-19 were collected in the United States, Italy and Spain.

Trimming stripped 6 bases from V and 10 bases from J, with 18 bases between. CDR3 length equals 13 residues. CDR1 is LNHDA, CDR2 SQIVND, per germline (reference sequence). Sequencing used immunoSEQ multiplex PCR; TCRdb keeps in-frame clones, though not all of them. This table holds 150,000 to 200,000 clones, roughly nine tenths found once. The clonotype comes from a woman aged 65 to 85 with acute or convalescent COVID-19. The genes are TRBV19 and TRBJ1-1; weak D call: TRBD1 (6 bases). The material sequenced was peripheral blood. CDR3 nucleotides: TGTGCCAGTAGAGCAGGGCACAGGGATGGAGCTTTCTTT. Protein sequence: CASRAGHRDGAFF.